Each of the 29 T cell receptor beta chains below was sequenced from the same sample in a study of beta chain features in type 1 diabetes. The sequenced template was cDNA made from the entire isolated RNA. TCRdb's table, derived via immunoSEQ multiplex PCR, lists solely in-frame clones and lacks some. This sample has 200,000 to 250,000 clones, with about 9.3% found just once. The specimen was naive CD4+ T cells from blood. The source is a woman aged 18-29 years in good health.

Notes on this clone: At one boundary the junction diverges from the germline segment, which might be a read error. The chain uses TRBV7-3 and TRBJ1-6, with 9 bases matching TRBD1. CDR1 and CDR2 from the germline V gene are SGHTA and FQGTGA. The CDR3 consists of 14 residues. The DNA for the CDR3 is TGTGCCAGCAGCCTAACAGGGGGCAGTTCACCCCTCCACTTT. Amino acids: CASSLTGGSSPLHF.

The rearrangement links TRBV2 to TRBJ2-2, with 10 bases lining up with TRBD2. Germline V CDR1 and CDR2: SNHLY, FYNNEI. Losses at the gene ends were 4 bases for V and 1 base for J; bases not matched to a gene: 0. The CDR3 runs to 15 residues. As DNA, the CDR3 is TGTGCCAGCAGTGGGACTAGCGGGAACACCGGGGAGCTGTTTTTT. Translating gives CASSGTSGNTGELFF. The variable domain in full, completed from reference TRBV2 and TRBJ2-2, reads EPEVTQTPSHQVTQMGQEVILRCVPISNHLYFYWYRQILGQKVEFLVSFYNNEISEKSEIFDDQFSVERPDGSNFTLKIRSTKLEDSAMYFCASSGTSGNTGELFFGEGSRLTVL.

The V call is TRBV7-6, the J call TRBJ1-1; D gene ambiguous. V was clipped by 5 bases and J by 1 base, with 17 bases between them. The CDR3 is 16 amino acids. Germline V gene data show CDR1 as SGHVS and CDR2 as FNYEAQ. CDR3 amino acids: CASSLYRVNGNTEAFF. The CDR3 bases are TGTGCCAGCAGCCTCTACCGTGTCAACGGGAACACTGAAGCTTTCTTT.

CDR3 loop: CASSKTSKETQYF. Written as DNA, the CDR3 is TGTGCCAGCAGTAAAACTAGTAAGGAGACCCAGTACTTC. The chain joins TRBV11-3 to TRBJ2-5; D is possibly TRBD2 (5 bases). V lost 6 bases, J lost 5 bases, and 13 bases lay in between. CDR1 is SGHNT, CDR2 YENEEA, per germline. The CDR3 is made up of 13 amino acids.

This clone was picked up a small number of times. The chain combines TRBV30 with TRBJ1-5; TRBD1 aligns across 8 bases. The CDR3 spans 15 residues. Germline V gives CDR1 GTSNPN, CDR2 SVGIG (reference sequence). After removal of 5 bases from V and 6 bases from J, the junction contained 12 bases not matched to a gene. CDR3: CAWAGGQGAGQPQHF. For the CDR3, the DNA is TGTGCCTGGGCCGGGGGCCAGGGGGCAGGTCAGCCCCAGCATTTT.

The chain has TRBV27 and TRBJ2-7; 9 positions agree with TRBD2. The CDR3 is made up of 15 amino acids. Germline CDR1 is MNHEY and CDR2 is SMNVEV (reference sequence). V trimming: 6 bases; J trimming: 7 bases; junction bases outside the gene matches: 13. The CDR3: CASSPGGTSLQEQYF. DNA for the CDR3: TGTGCCAGCAGCCCGGGAGGGACTAGCCTGCAAGAGCAGTACTTC.

This clone was found a few times. This chain joins TRBV5-1 and TRBJ2-5; weak D call: TRBD1 (6 bases). The CDR3 runs to 14 residues. V lost 2 bases, J lost 3 bases, and 11 bases lay in between. The germline CDR1 and CDR2 sequences are SGHRS and YFSETQ. CDR3 in DNA: TGCGCCAGCAGCTTCGGACAGACCGAAGAGACCCAGTACTTC. Protein product: CASSFGQTEETQYF.

This clone was recorded a few times. J is TRBJ1-1 and V is TRBV15, with 7 bases aligning to TRBD1. Germline assignment: CDR1 LNHNV and CDR2 YYDKDF (reference sequence). V dropped 4 bases and J dropped 2; count of bases not matched to a gene: 7. The CDR3 is 15 residues long. The CDR3 DNA reads TGTGCCACCAGCAACCAAGGGACAGCCAACACTGAAGCTTTCTTT. Translating gives CATSNQGTANTEAFF.

V usage is TRBV5-1 and J usage is TRBJ2-1; D is possibly TRBD1 (6 bases). The CDR3 is 14 amino acids. Germline CDR1 SGHRS, CDR2 YFSETQ. V shed 0 bases and J shed 10 bases, with 14 bases lying between them. CDR3 nucleotide sequence: TGCGCCAGCAGCTTGGCCACAGGGTTGGAGGAGCAGTTCTTC. This sequence encodes CASSLATGLEEQFF.

The chain uses TRBV10-3 and TRBJ1-2; 7 positions match TRBD1. CDR3 length: 12 residues. The V gene end was trimmed by 4 bases and the J gene end by 5 bases; junction bases not matched to a gene: 1. The germline V gene encodes CDR1 ENHRY and CDR2 SYGVKD. CDR3 loop: CAISAGQYGYTF. Here the CDR3 DNA reads TGTGCCATCAGTGCGGGACAGTATGGCTACACCTTC.

This clone appeared a few times. This chain connects TRBV19 to TRBJ1-2; D gene uncertain. The CDR3 extends over 14 amino acids. Trimming left V 5 bases short and J 5 bases short, with 15 bases between. Germline V gene lookup returns CDR1 LNHDA and CDR2 SQIVND (reference sequence). CDR3 sequence reads: CASSPTGTEYGYTF. DNA of the CDR3: TGTGCCAGTAGTCCGACGGGAACGGAGTATGGCTACACCTTC.

The J gene is TRBJ2-1, the V gene TRBV27; 7 nucleotides agree with TRBD1. Trimming at V came to 5 bases and at J to 4 bases, leaving 5 bases not matched to a gene. From germline, CDR1 is MNHEY and CDR2 SMNVEV (reference sequence). This CDR3 is 14 amino acids long. As DNA, the CDR3 is TGTGCCAGCAGTCTCCAGGGGGTTTACAATGAGCAGTTCTTC. This sequence encodes CASSLQGVYNEQFF.

The chain joins TRBV20-1 to TRBJ1-2; D is ambiguous. The CDR3 sequence is 11 residues long. The ends were cut back, 5 bases at V and 8 bases at J, with 12 bases in the middle. CDR1 is DFQATT and CDR2 is SNEGSKA in the germline V gene (reference sequence). CDR3 DNA sequence: TGCAGTGCTGACGGGGTAAACGGCTACACCTTC. It translates to CSADGVNGYTF.

This chain links TRBV9 with TRBJ1-4, with D perhaps TRBD1 (6 bases). Germline V gene data show CDR1 as SGDLS and CDR2 as YYNGEE. This CDR3 comprises 14 residues. V shed 3 bases and J shed 2 bases, with 8 bases lying between them. The CDR3 is CASSATGTNEKLFF. Here the CDR3 DNA reads TGTGCCAGCAGCGCGACAGGTACTAATGAAAAACTGTTTTTT. Full variable domain (missing parts from reference TRBV9 and TRBJ1-4): DSGVTQTPKHLITATGQRVTLRCSPRSGDLSVYWYQQSLDQGLQFLIQYYNGEERAKGNILERFSAQQFPDLHSELNLSSLELGDSALYFCASSATGTNEKLFFGSGTQLSVL.

This clone has more than one count but fewer than ten. This rearrangement joins TRBV28 to TRBJ1-1; D not resolved. This CDR3 is built from 12 residues. V was pared by 3 bases and J by 7 bases, with 9 bases between. Germline V gives CDR1 MDHEN, CDR2 SYDVKM. The CDR3 region is CASSLRSDEAFF. The DNA of the CDR3 is TGTGCCAGCAGTTTGAGGAGCGATGAAGCTTTCTTT.

Of note for this clone: This CDR3 is also generated by other DNA sequences in the sample. The chain links TRBV5-1 to TRBJ2-3; 7 bases agree with TRBD1. The V gene's germline CDR1 is SGHRS and CDR2 YFSETQ. V shed 4 bases and J 4 bases; nucleotides not matched to a gene: 3. This CDR3 contains 13 residues. The DNA for the CDR3 is TGCGCCAGCAGCGCGCAGGGGGCAGATACGCAGTATTTT. The encoded protein is CASSAQGADTQYF.

This clone came up a few times. The chain combines TRBV13 with TRBJ2-7; 7 positions agree with TRBD1. Looked up from germline, CDR1 is PRHDT and CDR2 is FYEKMQ (reference sequence). V trimming: 4 bases; J trimming: 3 bases; junction bases outside the gene matches: 6. This CDR3 region has 14 residues. The CDR3 region is CASSSYRGSYEQYF. The CDR3 DNA reads TGTGCCAGCAGCTCCTACAGGGGAAGCTACGAGCAGTACTTC. The whole variable domain, remainder taken from reference TRBV13 and TRBJ2-7, is AAGVIQSPRHLIKEKRETATLKCYPIPRHDTVYWYQQGPGQDPQFLISFYEKMQSDKGSIPDRFSAQQFSDYHSELNMSSLELGDSALYFCASSSYRGSYEQYFGPGTRLTVT.

The table lists this clone with a few counts. The V and J genes are TRBV27 and TRBJ2-1; TRBD1 matches 10 bases. The CDR3 totals 15 residues. Germline V gives CDR1 MNHEY, CDR2 SMNVEV (reference sequence). V shed 2 bases, J shed 7 bases, and the junction held 5 bases outside the gene matches. CDR3 in DNA: TGTGCCAGCAGTTTACGACAGGGGGCCGGGAATGAGCAGTTCTTC. This encodes CASSLRQGAGNEQFF.

This clone was seen a few times. The CDR3 DNA reads as TGTGCCAGTAGTATAGGTTCCCAGGGGCGATCGGCCGGTAATTCACCCCTCCACTTT. Its translation: CASSIGSQGRSAGNSPLHF. The chain couples TRBV19 to TRBJ1-6, with a tentative D call TRBD1 (6 bases). CDR3 length equals 19 residues. Germline CDR1 is LNHDA and CDR2 is SQIVND (reference sequence). Trimming took 1 base from V and 6 from J, leaving 22 bases between them.

This clone was found a few times. The chain combines TRBV9 with TRBJ2-1; TRBD2 agrees at 7 bases. V lost 0 bases to trimming and J lost 9 bases; unmatched junction nucleotides: 9. CDR3 length: 15 residues. Germline-derived CDR1 and CDR2 are SGDLS and YYNGEE. The chain's CDR3 is CASSVAQTSNGEQFF. Written as DNA, the CDR3 is TGTGCCAGCAGCGTAGCTCAGACTAGCAATGGTGAGCAGTTCTTC.

The chain combines TRBV9 with TRBJ2-1, with TRBD2 identical over 8 bases. The CDR3 is made up of 15 amino acids. The germline CDR1 and CDR2 sequences are SGDLS and YYNGEE. V lost 3 bases, J lost 1 base, and 3 bases stayed unmatched. The CDR3: CASSELAVSYNEQFF. The CDR3 DNA reads TGTGCCAGCAGCGAACTAGCGGTGTCCTACAATGAGCAGTTCTTC.

The V and J genes are TRBV2 and TRBJ2-7; 8 positions match TRBD1. Germline V gene sequence: CDR1 SNHLY, CDR2 FYNNEI. CDR3 length equals 13 residues. V gave up 7 bases and J gave up 4 bases; unmatched junction bases: 6. The DNA of the CDR3 is TGTGCCAGCACCGGACAGGGCCTTTACGAGCAGTACTTC. Residues: CASTGQGLYEQYF.

This chain links TRBV19 with TRBJ2-2, with D unclear. Between the trimmed V and J ends, which lost 5 bases and 4 bases, there was a span of 17 bases. Germline values: CDR1 LNHDA, CDR2 SQIVND (reference sequence). The CDR3 spans 16 residues. The CDR3 spells CASSSVSRSGTGELFF. In nucleotides, the CDR3 is TGTGCCAGTAGTTCTGTGTCCCGGAGTGGCACCGGGGAGCTGTTTTTT.

This clone was counted only a few times. The rearrangement uses TRBV25-1 and TRBJ2-3; a possible D gene is TRBD2 (5 bases). CDR3 length: 15 amino acids. Trimming pared 7 bases from V and 3 bases from J, leaving 17 bases between. Germline values: CDR1 MGHDK, CDR2 SYGVNS. DNA for the CDR3: TGTGCCAGCACGCCCCCGGGGATAACTACAGATACGCAGTATTTT. It codes for CASTPPGITTDTQYF.

The gene calls are TRBV19 and TRBJ1-1, with a weak D call TRBD1 (5 bases). Per germline, CDR1 LNHDA and CDR2 SQIVND (reference sequence). There are 13 residues in the CDR3. V was shortened by 7 bases and J by 0 bases, with 9 bases between the two germline ends. The CDR3, as DNA: TGTGCCAGTAAGGGGACTCTGAACACTGAAGCTTTCTTT. Protein: CASKGTLNTEAFF. The variable domain in full, with the rest retrieved from reference TRBV19 and TRBJ1-1, is DGGITQSPKYLFRKEGQNVTLSCEQNLNHDAMYWYRQDPGQGLRLIYYSQIVNDFQKGDIAEGYSVSREKKESFPLTVTSAQKNPTAFYLCASKGTLNTEAFFGQGTRLTVV.

V is TRBV5-4 and J is TRBJ2-1; 10 bases are shared with TRBD2. Trimming cost V 3 bases and J 8 bases; bases outside gene matches: 14. Germline V gene sequence: CDR1 SGHNT, CDR2 YYREEE (reference sequence). The length of the CDR3 is 17 residues. The CDR3: CASSSPLSSGRADEQFF. The CDR3 DNA is TGTGCCAGCAGCTCCCCTCTTTCAAGCGGGAGGGCTGATGAGCAGTTCTTC.

V usage is TRBV5-1 and J usage is TRBJ1-1; TRBD1 matches 12 bases. Unmatched junction bases numbered 8, after V lost 2 bases and J lost 3 bases. The germline gives CDR1 SGHRS, CDR2 YFSETQ. This CDR3 contains 17 residues. The CDR3 nucleotides read TGCGCCAGCAGCTTCATCACGGGACAGGGGGCTGACACTGAAGCTTTCTTT. This gives the protein CASSFITGQGADTEAFF. Looking up the rest from reference TRBV5-1 and TRBJ1-1 gives the full variable domain: KAGVTQTPRYLIKTRGQQVTLSCSPISGHRSVSWYQQTPGQGLQFLFEYFSETQRNKGNFPGRFSGRQFSNSRSEMNVSTLELGDSALYLCASSFITGQGADTEAFFGQGTRLTVV.

The genes are TRBV5-1 and TRBJ1-1; a possible D gene is TRBD1 (5 bases). The CDR3 contains 15 residues. Trimming removed 4 bases at V and 1 base at J, with 14 bases between. CDR1 is SGHRS and CDR2 is YFSETQ in the germline V gene. The CDR3 reads CASSAGTASNTEAFF. In DNA, the CDR3 is TGCGCCAGCAGCGCGGGGACTGCATCGAACACTGAAGCTTTCTTT.

V gene TRBV27 combines with J gene TRBJ1-1; 7 nucleotides agree with TRBD1. V lost 3 bases, J lost 4 bases, and 5 bases stayed unmatched. The CDR3 is 14 residues long. Germline assignment: CDR1 MNHEY and CDR2 SMNVEV (reference sequence). The CDR3 here is CASSFLGDSTEAFF. CDR3 DNA: TGTGCCAGCAGTTTTCTCGGGGACAGCACTGAAGCTTTCTTT.